These 14 T cell receptor beta chains were all obtained from the same sample, sequenced in a study of shared clonotypes between healthy human individuals. The method was immunoSEQ multiplex PCR; TCRdb's version includes in-frame clones alone and lacks a portion of them. The data hold about 680,000 clones, with around 73% observed a single time. The sample comprised memory CD4+ T cells sorted from blood. Subset indicated: CD45RA-negative fraction. The receptors shown here come from a woman between 25 and 40 years old in good health.

Concerning this clone: A read error may explain this, as a much larger clone is one base away. This chain's CDR3 is CASSDGQAYEQYF. DNA for the CDR3: TGTGCCAGCAGTGACGGACAGGCCTACGAGCAGTACTTC. The chain has TRBV25-1 and TRBJ2-7; 7 bases are shared with TRBD1. The CDR3 totals 13 residues. The junction had 1 base not matched to a gene; V was cut back by 3 bases and J by 2 bases. The germline gives CDR1 MGHDK, CDR2 SYGVNS.

The chain has TRBV9 and TRBJ2-2; D possibly corresponds to TRBD2 (6 bases). This CDR3 region has 15 residues. Germline V gene lookup returns CDR1 SGDLS and CDR2 YYNGEE. V was cut by 0 bases and J by 4 bases, with 10 bases left in between. CDR3 nucleotides: TGTGCCAGCAGCGTAGACGGGAGTAGCACCGGGGAGCTGTTTTTT. Residues: CASSVDGSSTGELFF.

The chain couples TRBV28 to TRBJ1-5; 7 bases match TRBD1. V lost 4 bases to trimming and J lost 2 bases; unmatched junction nucleotides: 5. The germline V gene encodes CDR1 MDHEN and CDR2 SYDVKM. This CDR3 region has 15 residues. CDR3 nucleotide sequence: TGTGCCAGCAGTTCCCAGGGGGGAGGCAATCAGCCCCAGCATTTT. Translation gives CASSSQGGGNQPQHF. The full variable domain, rest sourced from reference TRBV28 and TRBJ1-5, is DVKVTQSSRYLVKRTGEKVFLECVQDMDHENMFWYRQDPGLGLRLIYFSYDVKMKEKGDIPEGYSVSREKKERFSLILESASTNQTSMYLCASSSQGGGNQPQHFGDGTRLSIL.

This chain uses TRBV18 with TRBJ2-5, with 7 nucleotides matching TRBD1. Germline loops: CDR1 KGHSH, CDR2 LQKENI. V lost 5 bases and J lost 3; bases outside the gene matches: 9. The CDR3 covers 15 residues. CDR3 sequence (DNA): TGTGCCAGCTCATCCAGGGGGACAACAGAAGAGACCCAGTACTTC. Its translation: CASSSRGTTEETQYF. The whole variable domain, filled in from reference TRBV18 and TRBJ2-5, reads NAGVMQNPRHLVRRRGQEARLRCSPMKGHSHVYWYRQLPEEGLKFMVYLQKENIIDESGMPKERFSAEFPKEGPSILRIQQVVRGDSAAYFCASSSRGTTEETQYFGPGTRLLVL.

This rearrangement joins TRBV7-2 to TRBJ2-7; 14 nucleotides align to TRBD2. The CDR3 extends over 14 amino acids. The V gene's germline CDR1 is SGHTA and CDR2 FQGNSA. Unmatched junction bases numbered 3, after V lost 4 bases and J lost 7 bases. The CDR3 protein is CASSSGLAGGEQYF. The CDR3 nucleotides read TGTGCCAGCAGCTCAGGACTAGCGGGAGGTGAGCAGTACTTC.

With respect to this clone: This same CDR3 is encoded by further DNA sequences in the sample. V is TRBV30 and J is TRBJ2-1; D uncertain. Germline V lookup: CDR1 GTSNPN, CDR2 SVGIG (reference sequence). This CDR3 has 14 amino acids. V was cut by 4 bases and J by 0 bases, with 10 bases left in between. This chain's CDR3 is CAWTSGSSYNEQFF. CDR3 nucleotides: TGTGCCTGGACCTCTGGAAGCTCCTACAATGAGCAGTTCTTC.

The V call is TRBV10-3, the J call TRBJ2-3; 10 bases match TRBD1. CDR1 ENHRY and CDR2 SYGVKD come from the germline V gene. J was trimmed by 6 bases and V by 11 bases; bases with no gene match: 11. The CDR3 runs 14 residues. Written as DNA, the CDR3 is TGTGCCCTCCAGCCCGGGACAGGGGTCGATACGCAGTATTTT. Translating gives CALQPGTGVDTQYF.

This clone was recorded a few times. This chain links TRBV21-1 with TRBJ2-7; TRBD2, the table's D call, lacks a check against the DNA. TRBV21-1 is noted as a pseudogene. This CDR3 has 16 amino acids. Written as DNA, the CDR3 is TGTGCCAGCAGCAGATCCAGCGGGAGGGCCGGGGACGAGCAGTACTTC. Amino acid sequence: CASSRSSGRAGDEQYF.

This clone has just a few counts. V usage is TRBV5-1 and J usage is TRBJ2-5; D unresolved. V dropped 5 bases and J dropped 4 bases, with 15 bases sitting between them. The CDR3 totals 14 residues. Looked up from germline, CDR1 is SGHRS and CDR2 is YFSETQ. The CDR3 sequence: CASRKDIAVETQYF. The DNA for the CDR3 is TGCGCCAGCAGAAAAGACATAGCTGTAGAGACCCAGTACTTC. The full variable domain, its missing parts supplied by reference TRBV5-1 and TRBJ2-5, is KAGVTQTPRYLIKTRGQQVTLSCSPISGHRSVSWYQQTPGQGLQFLFEYFSETQRNKGNFPGRFSGRQFSNSRSEMNVSTLELGDSALYLCASRKDIAVETQYFGPGTRLLVL.

The chain is built from TRBV5-1 and TRBJ2-5; 9 bases align to TRBD2. Germline values: CDR1 SGHRS, CDR2 YFSETQ. The CDR3 is made up of 15 amino acids. V lost 5 bases and J lost 2; bases outside the gene matches: 7. CDR3 nucleotides: TGCGCCAGCAGGGAAATAGCGGGGGTGCAAGAGACCCAGTACTTC. Amino acids: CASREIAGVQETQYF.

The sample holds a few counts of this clone. This rearrangement joins TRBV18 to TRBJ2-2; no clear D. Germline V CDR1 and CDR2: KGHSH, LQKENI. Between the trimmed V and J ends, which lost 2 bases and 7 bases, there was a span of 11 bases. CDR3 length equals 14 residues. The CDR3 DNA follows: TGTGCCAGCTCACCAATTGGACGAGACGGGGAGCTGTTTTTT. It yields the protein CASSPIGRDGELFF.

The V and J genes are TRBV6-5 and TRBJ1-4; 7 bases are a match to TRBD1. Germline V lookup: CDR1 MNHEY, CDR2 SVGAGI. The CDR3 runs 14 residues. The V and J ends lost 5 bases and 8 bases, in that order; junction bases with no gene match: 8. The CDR3 region is CASSRQGSREKLFF. CDR3 DNA: TGTGCCAGCAGTAGACAGGGTTCGCGGGAAAAACTGTTTTTT.

The J gene is TRBJ2-7, the V gene TRBV29-1; D unclear. Deletions cut 3 bases from V and 3 bases from J, with 9 bases between. This CDR3 has 12 amino acids. Germline values: CDR1 SQVTM, CDR2 ANQGSEA. In nucleotides, the CDR3 is TGCAGCGTTGACGAAGGCAGCTACGAGCAGTACTTC. This sequence encodes CSVDEGSYEQYF.

The chain couples TRBV27 to TRBJ2-6, with D perhaps matching TRBD2 (5 bases). CDR3 length: 18 residues. V was pared by 4 bases and J by 0 bases, with 16 bases between. CDR1 and CDR2 from the germline V gene are MNHEY and SMNVEV (reference sequence). CDR3 residues: CASSSRAGISSGANVLTF. CDR3 sequence (DNA): TGTGCCAGCAGTTCACGGGCGGGTATTAGCTCTGGGGCCAACGTCCTGACTTTC.